One sample yielded the 31 T cell receptor beta chains listed below, sequenced in a study of blood T cell repertoires in COVID-19. Repertoires were generated with immunoSEQ multiplex PCR, while TCRdb's copy carries only in-frame clones and drops some. The table includes more than 60,000 clones, 75% to 95% detected once. Sequencing was done on a sample of peripheral blood. The origin of the receptors is a human donor in a cohort sampled during active COVID-19.

This clone showed up just once. V is TRBV19 and J is TRBJ2-1; 9 nucleotides line up with TRBD2. CDR3 length: 16 amino acids. Germline V gene data show CDR1 as LNHDA and CDR2 as SQIVND (reference sequence). Trimming cost V 0 bases and J 10 bases; bases outside gene matches: 10. CDR3 in amino acids: CASSIDARGGPWEQFF. The CDR3, as DNA: TGTGCCAGTAGTATAGATGCGCGGGGGGGCCCCTGGGAGCAGTTCTTC.

V gene TRBV27 combines with J gene TRBJ2-7; a possible D gene is TRBD2 (7 bases). Trimming stripped 0 bases from V and 3 bases from J, with 18 bases between. The CDR3 extends over 17 amino acids. The germline V gene encodes CDR1 MNHEY and CDR2 SMNVEV (reference sequence). The DNA of the CDR3 is TGTGCCAGCAGTTTATCGTTTGGGGGGGCCGGAAACTACGAGCAGTACTTC. Protein: CASSLSFGGAGNYEQYF.

The chain combines TRBV9 with TRBJ2-7; 10 positions match TRBD1. With V trimmed by 4 bases and J by 6 bases, 10 bases remained unmatched. Germline V lookup: CDR1 SGDLS, CDR2 YYNGEE. The CDR3 runs 15 residues. The CDR3 DNA reads as TGTGCCAGCAGCACTCGGACAGGGGGATTTGGCGAGCAGTACTTC. Encoded protein: CASSTRTGGFGEQYF.

For the CDR3, the DNA is TGTGCCAGCAGCGAGAGACAGGGGAATGAGGATGGCTACACCTTC. Translated: CASSERQGNEDGYTF. The rearrangement uses TRBV11-2 and TRBJ1-2; 8 nucleotides match TRBD1. Germline V gene lookup returns CDR1 SGHAT and CDR2 FQNNGV. V lost 5 bases to trimming and J lost 6 bases; unmatched junction nucleotides: 11. The CDR3 contains 15 residues.

The genes are TRBV4-3 and TRBJ1-5; D ambiguous. CDR1 and CDR2 from the germline V gene are LGHNA and YSLEER. Trimming shortened V by 0 bases and J by 5 bases, and 11 bases separated the two germline ends. This CDR3 has 15 amino acids. This CDR3 reads CASSQDGREDQPQHF. The CDR3 DNA is TGCGCCAGCAGCCAAGATGGGAGGGAAGATCAGCCCCAGCATTTT.

The V call is TRBV19, the J call TRBJ1-2, with TRBD1 matching 8 bases. The junction had 8 bases not matched to a gene; V was cut back by 3 bases and J by 5 bases. The CDR3 extends over 15 amino acids. The germline V gene has CDR1 LNHDA and CDR2 SQIVND (reference sequence). The CDR3 DNA follows: TGTGCCAGTAGTATCCGGGACAGGATGAGGTATGGCTACACCTTC. It is translated as CASSIRDRMRYGYTF.

The rearrangement links TRBV6-5 to TRBJ1-1; D unclear. V was cut by 7 bases and J by 7 bases, with 13 bases left in between. Looked up from germline, CDR1 is MNHEY and CDR2 is SVGAGI. The CDR3 is made up of 12 amino acids. CDR3 DNA sequence: TGTGCCAGCACGAGAGGGCGGTATGAAGCTTTCTTT. Translation: CASTRGRYEAFF.

The rearrangement joins TRBV3-1 (or the pseudogene TRBV3-2) to TRBJ1-1; D gene uncertain. From germline, CDR1 is LGHDT and CDR2 YNNKEL (reference sequence). This CDR3 contains 14 residues. V dropped 0 bases and J dropped 7 bases, with 12 bases sitting between them. The CDR3 bases are TGTGCCAGCAGCCAAGATGTGGCGGGCGGTGAAGCTTTCTTT. Translation: CASSQDVAGGEAFF.

The chain has TRBV10-2 and TRBJ2-2, with 14 bases that match TRBD2. This CDR3 spans 17 amino acids. V shed 10 bases, J shed 0 bases, and the junction held 7 bases outside the gene matches. Germline assignment: CDR1 WSHSY and CDR2 SAAADI. CDR3 DNA: TGCGCCACCTCACCGACTAGCGGGGGGGCGAACACCGGGGAGCTGTTTTTT. Its translation is CATSPTSGGANTGELFF.

The chain uses TRBV6-2 or TRBV6-3 and TRBJ1-6; D gene unclear. This CDR3 is 15 amino acids long. V lost 2 bases, J lost 4 bases, and 9 bases lay in between. CDR1 and CDR2 (germline): MNHEY, SVGEGT. The CDR3 protein is CASSYLVTYNSPLHF. CDR3 in DNA: TGTGCCAGCAGTTACCTGGTCACTTATAATTCACCCCTCCACTTT.

V is TRBV5-4 and J is TRBJ2-5; tentative D call: TRBD2 (5 bases). Germline values: CDR1 SGHNT, CDR2 YYREEE (reference sequence). V shed 0 bases and J shed 5 bases, with 14 bases lying between them. The CDR3 covers 15 residues. DNA for the CDR3: TGTGCCAGCAGCTTGGCAGCGGCCCGAGGGGAGACCCAGTACTTC. Its translation is CASSLAAARGETQYF.

J is TRBJ2-3 and V is TRBV11-2; TRBD1 agrees at 8 bases. V dropped 6 bases and J dropped 1; count of bases not matched to a gene: 6. The CDR3 runs to 15 residues. Germline assignment: CDR1 SGHAT and CDR2 FQNNGV. The CDR3 here is CASRPQGAGTDTQYF. In DNA form, the CDR3 reads TGTGCCAGCAGGCCCCAGGGGGCCGGCACAGATACGCAGTATTTT. The full variable domain, rest sourced from reference TRBV11-2 and TRBJ2-3, is EAGVAQSPRYKIIEKRQSVAFWCNPISGHATLYWYQQILGQGPKLLIQFQNNGVVDDSQLPKDRFSAERLKGVDSTLKIQPAKLEDSAVYLCASRPQGAGTDTQYFGPGTRLTVL.

The chain combines TRBV25-1 with TRBJ1-5, with 9 bases matching TRBD1. With 3 bases clipped from V and 5 bases from J, the junction kept 5 bases outside the gene matches. Germline V gene data show CDR1 as MGHDK and CDR2 as SYGVNS. CDR3 size: 15 residues. CDR3 in amino acids: CASSDGQGIHQPQHF. CDR3 nucleotides: TGTGCCAGCAGTGATGGACAGGGGATCCATCAGCCCCAGCATTTT.

This chain joins TRBV18 and TRBJ2-2; D not certain. Trimming pared 1 base from V and 8 bases from J, leaving 14 bases between. Germline V gene sequence: CDR1 KGHSH, CDR2 LQKENI. The CDR3 is made up of 15 amino acids. The CDR3 DNA follows: TGTGCCAGCTCACCACAGGTCCCAACGAGGGGGGAGCTGTTTTTT. Its translation is CASSPQVPTRGELFF.

The V and J genes are TRBV30 and TRBJ1-2, with 7 bases identical to TRBD1. Looked up from germline, CDR1 is GTSNPN and CDR2 is SVGIG (reference sequence). Trimming took 4 bases from V and 2 from J; bases not matched to a gene: 1. The CDR3 runs 12 residues. CDR3 DNA sequence: TGTGCCTGGACACAGGGGAACTATGGCTACACCTTC. It is translated as CAWTQGNYGYTF.

The chain combines TRBV5-4 with TRBJ1-1; D might be TRBD1 (5 bases). Germline loops: CDR1 SGHNT, CDR2 YYREEE (reference sequence). V gave up 0 bases and J gave up 0 bases, with 12 bases separating them. CDR3 size: 16 residues. This CDR3 is CASSLGRQSMNTEAFF. CDR3 nucleotide sequence: TGTGCCAGCAGCTTGGGCCGACAGTCAATGAACACTGAAGCTTTCTTT.

This sequence joins TRBV6-6 and TRBJ1-5; TRBD1 is a possible D gene (6 bases). V was shortened by 6 bases and J by 7 bases, with 16 bases between the two germline ends. The CDR3 has 14 residues. Germline CDR1 and CDR2: MNHNY and SVGAGI (reference sequence). Here the CDR3 DNA reads TGTGCCAGCAGAGTCAGCCAGGGGCCCCAGCCCCAGCATTTT. Translating it yields CASRVSQGPQPQHF.

V and J are TRBV4-1 and TRBJ2-1; tentative D call: TRBD2 (5 bases). Germline V gene data show CDR1 as MGHRA and CDR2 as YSYEKL. The CDR3 runs to 16 residues. The ends were cut back, 0 bases at V and 9 bases at J, with 18 bases in the middle. For the CDR3, the DNA is TGCGCCAGCAGCCAAGAAGGACTCCCTTCCCACACTGAGCAGTTCTTC. Its protein is CASSQEGLPSHTEQFF.

The chain joins TRBV2 to TRBJ2-5, with D unresolved. Trimming pared 8 bases from V and 2 bases from J, leaving 15 bases between. From germline, CDR1 is SNHLY and CDR2 FYNNEI. CDR3 length: 14 amino acids. The CDR3 nucleotides are TGTGCCAGCCCGTCACAGCCTACACAAGAGACCCAGTACTTC. Translating gives CASPSQPTQETQYF.

CDR3 coding DNA: TGTGCCAGCAGTTCCGAAGGGGGGGACAATCAGCCCCAGCATTTT. It codes for CASSSEGGDNQPQHF. The V gene is TRBV6-5, the J gene TRBJ1-5, with D possibly matching TRBD1 (6 bases). CDR3 length: 15 residues. The germline gives CDR1 MNHEY, CDR2 SVGAGI. V lost 4 bases, J lost 3 bases, and 13 bases lay in between.

This clone was picked up a small number of times. The chain combines TRBV6-5 with TRBJ1-2; possibly TRBD1 for D (5 bases). V lost 2 bases, J lost 2 bases, and 9 bases lay in between. Germline CDR1 reads MNHEY; CDR2 reads SVGAGI. The CDR3 totals 14 residues. The CDR3 region has the DNA TGTGCCAGCAGTTACGGGCAGGGAAACTATGGCTACACCTTC. Protein product: CASSYGQGNYGYTF.

The gene calls are TRBV7-2 and TRBJ2-3; 11 nucleotides align to TRBD2. Germline values: CDR1 SGHTA, CDR2 FQGNSA. The CDR3 has 16 residues. The junction had 6 bases not matched to a gene; V was cut back by 1 base and J by 6 bases. The CDR3 is CASSLVSGGAQDTQYF. For the CDR3, the DNA is TGTGCCAGCAGCTTAGTTAGCGGGGGGGCACAGGATACGCAGTATTTT.

The rearrangement uses TRBV5-4 and TRBJ1-4; possibly TRBD1 for D (6 bases). Germline V gene data show CDR1 as SGHNT and CDR2 as YYREEE (reference sequence). The V and J ends lost 5 bases and 3 bases respectively, with 11 bases between them. This CDR3 has 14 amino acids. For the CDR3, the DNA is TGTGCCAGCAGGGCGGGGGCCTCTAATGAAAAACTGTTTTTT. Translation: CASRAGASNEKLFF.

This chain links TRBV7-2 with TRBJ2-7; D remains unclear. V shed 2 bases and J shed 9 bases, with 29 bases lying between them. CDR1 and CDR2 (germline): SGHTA, FQGNSA. This CDR3 contains 18 residues. The CDR3 DNA follows: TGTGCCAGCAGCTTATTCGCCCGGTCGTCGGCGGCAAGTACGGGGCAGTACTTC. Translating gives CASSLFARSSAASTGQYF. The whole variable domain, remainder taken from reference TRBV7-2 and TRBJ2-7, is GAGVSQSPSNKVTEKGKDVELRCDPISGHTALYWYRQSLGQGLEFLIYFQGNSAPDKSGLPSDRFSAERTGGSVSTLTIQRTQQEDSAVYLCASSLFARSSAASTGQYFGPGTRLTVT.

V is TRBV11-2 and J is TRBJ2-3; 9 bases map to TRBD2. The CDR3 consists of 17 residues. CDR1 and CDR2 (germline): SGHAT, FQNNGV. V was pared by 3 bases and J by 5 bases, with 12 bases of the junction left unmatched. The DNA for the CDR3 is TGTGCCAGCAGCTTTTGGGGTAGCGGGGGCATGGGAGATACGCAGTATTTT. Residues: CASSFWGSGGMGDTQYF.

The chain links TRBV9 to TRBJ2-1; the match to TRBD2 covers 8 bases. J was trimmed by 6 bases and V by 3 bases; bases with no gene match: 14. Germline loops: CDR1 SGDLS, CDR2 YYNGEE. This CDR3 comprises 17 residues. In DNA form, the CDR3 reads TGTGCCAGCAGCGCTGGGACTAGTGGGGGGCTAAGCAATGAGCAGTTCTTC. It yields the protein CASSAGTSGGLSNEQFF.

The chain employs TRBV9 and TRBJ2-7, with 8 positions matching TRBD2. J was trimmed by 2 bases and V by 2 bases; bases with no gene match: 6. Germline CDR1 and CDR2: SGDLS and YYNGEE. This CDR3 contains 15 residues. The CDR3 loop reads CASSVAGGPTYEQYF. The CDR3 DNA follows: TGTGCCAGCAGCGTGGCGGGGGGTCCCACCTACGAGCAGTACTTC.

This CDR3 is CASSGQGYYGYTF. DNA for the CDR3: TGTGCCAGTAGCGGACAGGGGTACTATGGCTACACCTTC. The V gene is TRBV19, the J gene TRBJ1-2, with TRBD1 matching 9 bases. CDR1 is LNHDA and CDR2 is SQIVND in the germline V gene (reference sequence). V lost 6 bases to trimming and J lost 3 bases; unmatched junction nucleotides: 2. The CDR3 extends over 13 amino acids.

The chain carries TRBV11-2 and TRBJ2-1; TRBD2 matches 9 bases. Germline CDR1 and CDR2: SGHAT and FQNNGV. The CDR3 runs to 17 residues. Germline trimming cut 5 bases from V and 0 bases from J; bases unmatched to any gene: 8. The CDR3 region is CASSAGLAYSSYNEQFF. The CDR3 region has the DNA TGTGCCAGCAGCGCCGGACTAGCGTATAGCTCCTACAATGAGCAGTTCTTC.

V is TRBV19 and J is TRBJ2-3; TRBD2 is a possible D gene (5 bases). V was shortened by 1 base and J by 5 bases, with 13 bases between the two germline ends. CDR1 is LNHDA, CDR2 SQIVND, per germline (reference sequence). This CDR3 is built from 15 residues. CDR3 nucleotides: TGTGCCAGTAGTATAGGCCGGGGAGCCAGAGATACGCAGTATTTT. This translates into CASSIGRGARDTQYF.

This chain uses TRBV5-1 with TRBJ2-7; 7 nucleotides agree with TRBD1. CDR3 size: 15 residues. Per germline, CDR1 SGHRS and CDR2 YFSETQ. V lost 2 bases and J lost 2; bases outside the gene matches: 7. The CDR3 bases are TGCGCCAGCAGCTTAGCCGGGACAGAGCCCTACGAGCAGTACTTC. Translated: CASSLAGTEPYEQYF.